The entry that follows covers one TCR beta chain sequence. The germline V gene has CDR1 SNHLY and CDR2 FYNNEI. After removal of 7 bases from V and 4 bases from J, the junction contained 5 bases not matched to a gene. The CDR3 loop spans 14 amino acids. Some clones are missing from TCRdb's copy, which holds only in-frame ones; the method was immunoSEQ multiplex PCR. The table has under 500,000 clones, 85% to 90% seen once. This entry is derived from a study of blood T cell repertoires in COVID-19. Study summary: Sources were T cells, B-cell-depleted T cells, or PBMCs; the material itself was cDNA or gDNA.

Sequences were obtained from peripheral blood. The V gene is TRBV2, the J gene TRBJ2-2; 8 nucleotides match TRBD2. The sequence derives from a woman aged 25 to 39 with acute or convalescent COVID-19. CDR3 bases: TGTGCCAGCATGTCGGGGGGGAGCACCGGGGAGCTGTTTTTT. Protein product: CASMSGGSTGELFF.